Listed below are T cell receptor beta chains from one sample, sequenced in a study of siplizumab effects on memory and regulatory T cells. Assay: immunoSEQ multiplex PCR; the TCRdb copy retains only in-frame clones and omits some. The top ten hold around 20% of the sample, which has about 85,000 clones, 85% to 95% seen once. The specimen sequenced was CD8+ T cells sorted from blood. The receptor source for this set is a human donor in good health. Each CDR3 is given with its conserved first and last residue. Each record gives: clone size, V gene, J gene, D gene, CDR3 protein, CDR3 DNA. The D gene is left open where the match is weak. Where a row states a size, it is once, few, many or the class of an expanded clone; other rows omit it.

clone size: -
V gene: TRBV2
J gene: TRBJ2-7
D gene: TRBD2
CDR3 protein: CASRGSASGVSYEQYF
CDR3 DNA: TGTGCCAGCAGGGGGTCGGCTAGCGGGGTCTCCTACGAGCAGTACTTC

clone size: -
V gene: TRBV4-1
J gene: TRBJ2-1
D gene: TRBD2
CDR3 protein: CASSRPGLSTNEQFF
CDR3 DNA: TGCGCCAGCAGCCGACCGGGACTATCGACTAATGAGCAGTTCTTC

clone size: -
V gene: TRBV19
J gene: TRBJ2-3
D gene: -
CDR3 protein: CASTLGRFTDTQYF
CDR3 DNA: TGTGCCAGTACCCTGGGGCGGTTCACAGATACGCAGTATTTT

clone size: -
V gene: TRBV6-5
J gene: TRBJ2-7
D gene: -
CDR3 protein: CASSPTSYEQYF
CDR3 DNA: TGTGCCAGCAGCCCTACTAGTTACGAGCAGTACTTC

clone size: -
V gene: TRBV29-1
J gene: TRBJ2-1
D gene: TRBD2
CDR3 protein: CSVEGTSGSHEQFF
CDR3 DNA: TGCAGCGTTGAGGGTACTAGCGGGAGCCATGAGCAGTTCTTC

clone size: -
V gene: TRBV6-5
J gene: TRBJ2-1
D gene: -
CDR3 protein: CASSFLSGSYNEQFF
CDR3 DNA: TGTGCCAGCAGTTTTTTAAGCGGCTCCTACAATGAGCAGTTCTTC

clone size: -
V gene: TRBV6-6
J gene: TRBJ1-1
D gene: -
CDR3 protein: CASSWAGSMNTEAFF
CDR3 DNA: TGTGCCAGCAGTTGGGCAGGGTCCATGAACACTGAAGCTTTCTTT

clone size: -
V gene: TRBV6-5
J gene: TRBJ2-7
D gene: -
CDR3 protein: CASSYSVAAAYEQYF
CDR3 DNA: TGTGCCAGCAGTTACTCAGTAGCGGCGGCCTACGAGCAGTACTTC

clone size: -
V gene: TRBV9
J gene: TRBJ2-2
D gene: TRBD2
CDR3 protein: CASSASSGSVNGELFF
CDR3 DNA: TGTGCCAGCAGCGCTTCTAGCGGGAGTGTTAACGGGGAGCTGTTTTTT

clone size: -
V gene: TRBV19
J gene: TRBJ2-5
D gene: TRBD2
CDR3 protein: CASRLREREETQYF
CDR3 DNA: TGTGCCAGTAGACTGCGGGAGAGGGAAGAGACCCAGTACTTC

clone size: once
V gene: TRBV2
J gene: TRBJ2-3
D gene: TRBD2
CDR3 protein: CVLRGSGRDVDTQYF
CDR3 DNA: TGTGTCCTTCGCGGCAGCGGGAGGGATGTAGATACGCAGTATTTT

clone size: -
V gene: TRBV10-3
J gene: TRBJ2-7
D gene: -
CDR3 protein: CAISDGESSYEQYF
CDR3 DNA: TGTGCCATCAGTGACGGGGAGAGCTCCTACGAGCAGTACTTC

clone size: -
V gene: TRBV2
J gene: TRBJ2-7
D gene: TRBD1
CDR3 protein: CASSEDSRTGPHEQYF
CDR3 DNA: TGTGCCAGCAGTGAGGATTCCCGGACAGGGCCCCACGAGCAGTACTTC

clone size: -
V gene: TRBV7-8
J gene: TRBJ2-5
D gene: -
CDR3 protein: CASSLAAVQETQYF
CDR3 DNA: TGTGCCAGCAGCTTGGCTGCGGTCCAAGAGACCCAGTACTTC

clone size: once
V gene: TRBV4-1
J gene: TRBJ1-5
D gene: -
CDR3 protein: CASSPPQRQPQHF
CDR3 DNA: TGCGCCAGCAGCCCCCCCCAGCGTCAGCCCCAGCATTTT

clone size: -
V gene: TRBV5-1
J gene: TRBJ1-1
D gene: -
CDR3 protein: CASSLWENTEAFF
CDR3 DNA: TGCGCCAGCAGCTTGTGGGAGAACACTGAAGCTTTCTTT

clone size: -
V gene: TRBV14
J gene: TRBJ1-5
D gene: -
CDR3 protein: CASSQDGNQPQHF
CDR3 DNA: TGTGCCAGCAGCCAAGATGGCAATCAGCCCCAGCATTTT

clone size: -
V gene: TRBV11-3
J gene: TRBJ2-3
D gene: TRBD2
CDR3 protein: CASSLAGSGTDTQYF
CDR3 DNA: TGTGCCAGCAGCTTAGCTGGTAGCGGGACAGATACGCAGTATTTT

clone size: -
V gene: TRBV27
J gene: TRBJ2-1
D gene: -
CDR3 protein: CASGPRGDNEQFF
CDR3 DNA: TGTGCCAGCGGCCCTAGGGGCGACAATGAGCAGTTCTTC

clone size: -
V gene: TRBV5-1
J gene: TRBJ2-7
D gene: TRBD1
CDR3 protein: CASSSGTGGDEQYF
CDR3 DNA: TGCGCCAGCAGCTCAGGGACAGGGGGCGATGAGCAGTACTTC

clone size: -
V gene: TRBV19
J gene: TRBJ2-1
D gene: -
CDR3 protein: CAAGAGSYNEQFF
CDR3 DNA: TGTGCCGCCGGGGCTGGCTCCTACAATGAGCAGTTCTTC

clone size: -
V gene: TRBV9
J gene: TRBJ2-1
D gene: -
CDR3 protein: CASTRPAGPGYNEQFF
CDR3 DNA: TGTGCCAGCACCCGCCCTGCGGGACCGGGATACAATGAGCAGTTCTTC

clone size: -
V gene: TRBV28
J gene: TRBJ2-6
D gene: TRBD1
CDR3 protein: CASRNRDRNSGANVLTF
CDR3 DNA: TGTGCCAGCAGAAACCGGGACAGGAACTCTGGGGCCAACGTCCTGACTTTC

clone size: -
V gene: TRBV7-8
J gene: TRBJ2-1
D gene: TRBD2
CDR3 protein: CASSPEEREADNEQFF
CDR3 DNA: TGTGCCAGCAGCCCTGAGGAGCGGGAGGCGGACAATGAGCAGTTCTTC

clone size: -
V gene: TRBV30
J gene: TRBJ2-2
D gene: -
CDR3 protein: CAWSTASVPGELFF
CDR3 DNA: TGTGCCTGGAGTACGGCGTCAGTTCCCGGGGAGCTGTTTTTT

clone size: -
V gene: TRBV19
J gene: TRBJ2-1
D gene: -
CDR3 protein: CASSMAGHYNEQFF
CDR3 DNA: TGTGCCAGTAGTATGGCAGGGCACTACAATGAGCAGTTCTTC

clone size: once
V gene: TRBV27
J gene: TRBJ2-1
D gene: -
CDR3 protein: CASSLSRRTRGNEQFF
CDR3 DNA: TGTGCCAGCAGTTTATCCCGCCGGACAAGGGGCAATGAGCAGTTCTTC

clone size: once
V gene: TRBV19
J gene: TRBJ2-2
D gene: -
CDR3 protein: CASSTLGSGELFF
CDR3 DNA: TGTGCCAGTAGTACACTAGGATCCGGGGAGCTGTTTTTT

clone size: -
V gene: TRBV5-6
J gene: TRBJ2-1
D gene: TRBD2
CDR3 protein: CASSLGAGGPYEQFF
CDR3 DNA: TGTGCCAGCAGCTTGGGAGCGGGAGGGCCCTATGAGCAGTTCTTC

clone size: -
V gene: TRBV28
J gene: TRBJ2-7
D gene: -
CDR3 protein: CASRQDKFGSYEQYF
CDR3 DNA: TGTGCCAGCAGGCAGGATAAATTCGGGTCCTACGAGCAGTACTTC

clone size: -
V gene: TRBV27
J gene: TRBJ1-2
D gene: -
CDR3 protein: CASSEQGNYGYTF
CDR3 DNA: TGTGCCAGCAGTGAACAGGGAAACTATGGCTACACCTTC

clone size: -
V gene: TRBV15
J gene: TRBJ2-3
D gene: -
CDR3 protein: CATSRDGTNTQYF
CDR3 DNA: TGTGCCACCAGCAGAGATGGGACAAATACGCAGTATTTT

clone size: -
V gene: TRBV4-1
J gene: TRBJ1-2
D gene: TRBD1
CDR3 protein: CASSLIPPDRGGYTF
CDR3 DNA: TGCGCCAGCAGCCTCATCCCCCCGGACAGGGGTGGCTACACCTTC

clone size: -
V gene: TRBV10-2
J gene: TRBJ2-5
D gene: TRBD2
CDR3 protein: CASSGLAEETQYF
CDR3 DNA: TGCGCCAGCAGTGGACTAGCGGAAGAGACCCAGTACTTC

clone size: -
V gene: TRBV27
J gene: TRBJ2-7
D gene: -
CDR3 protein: CASSLASSYEQYF
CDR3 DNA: TGTGCCAGCAGTCTAGCGTCCAGCTACGAGCAGTACTTC

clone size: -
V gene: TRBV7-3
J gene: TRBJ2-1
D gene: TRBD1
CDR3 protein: CASSLLPLFGTGMYNEQFF
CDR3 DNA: TGTGCCAGCAGCTTACTCCCTCTCTTTGGGACAGGGATGTACAATGAGCAGTTCTTC

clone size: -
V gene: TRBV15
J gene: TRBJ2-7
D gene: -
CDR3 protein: CATSTVGQGLGSEQYF
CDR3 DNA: TGTGCCACCAGCACCGTAGGCCAGGGGTTAGGTAGCGAGCAGTACTTC

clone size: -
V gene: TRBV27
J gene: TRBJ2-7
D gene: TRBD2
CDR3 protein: CASSPPTSGSYEQYF
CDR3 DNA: TGTGCCAGCAGTCCGCCGACTAGCGGGAGCTACGAGCAGTACTTC

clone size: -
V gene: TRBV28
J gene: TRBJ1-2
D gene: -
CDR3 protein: CASSRKRYGYTF
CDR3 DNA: TGTGCCAGCAGTCGGAAACGATATGGCTACACCTTC

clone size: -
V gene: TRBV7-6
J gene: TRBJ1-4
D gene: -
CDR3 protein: CASSSRGWSNEKLFF
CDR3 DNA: TGTGCCAGCAGCTCCCGGGGCTGGTCTAATGAAAAACTGTTTTTT

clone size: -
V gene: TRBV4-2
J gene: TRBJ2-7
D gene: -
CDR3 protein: CASSQEKQSYEQYF
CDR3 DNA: TGTGCCAGCAGCCAAGAAAAGCAATCGTACGAGCAGTACTTC

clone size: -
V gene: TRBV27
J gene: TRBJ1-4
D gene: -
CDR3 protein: CASSLGHRKNEKLFF
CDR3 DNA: TGTGCCAGCAGCCTAGGACACCGGAAAAATGAAAAACTGTTTTTT

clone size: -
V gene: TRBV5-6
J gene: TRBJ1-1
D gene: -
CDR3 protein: CASSLVDTEAFF
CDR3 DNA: TGTGCCAGCAGCTTGGTGGACACTGAAGCTTTCTTT

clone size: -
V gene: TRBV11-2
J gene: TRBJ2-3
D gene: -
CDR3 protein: CASSLGGVTDTQYF
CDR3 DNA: TGTGCCAGCAGCTTAGGCGGGGTCACAGATACGCAGTATTTT

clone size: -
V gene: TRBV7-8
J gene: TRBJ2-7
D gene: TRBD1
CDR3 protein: CASSHTGVSYEQYF
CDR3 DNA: TGTGCCAGCAGCCATACAGGGGTGTCCTACGAGCAGTACTTC

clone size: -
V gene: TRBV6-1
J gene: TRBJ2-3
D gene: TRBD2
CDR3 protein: CASSELAGVFTDTQYF
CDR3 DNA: TGTGCCAGCAGTGAACTAGCGGGCGTTTTCACAGATACGCAGTATTTT

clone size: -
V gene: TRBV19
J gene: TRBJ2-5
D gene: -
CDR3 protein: CASSIRFGGLVQETQYF
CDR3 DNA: TGTGCCAGTAGTATCCGGTTTGGGGGGCTCGTCCAAGAGACCCAGTACTTC

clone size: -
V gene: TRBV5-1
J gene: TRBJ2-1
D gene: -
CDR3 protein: CASSLAGEDEQFF
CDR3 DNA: TGCGCCAGCAGCTTGGCTGGGGAGGATGAGCAGTTCTTC